This T cell receptor (beta chain) is drawn from a study of T cell changes during pregnancy in multiple sclerosis. Using immunoSEQ multiplex PCR, the repertoire was profiled, and TCRdb retains in-frame clones only, with some absent. The table has some 37,000 clones, over 75% seen once; the top ten hold approximately 10%. CDR1 is SGHRS, CDR2 YFSETQ, per germline. Trimming at V came to 1 base and at J to 2 bases, leaving 0 bases not matched to a gene. The CDR3 runs 13 residues. This sample comprised CD8+ T cells from peripheral blood mononuclear cells, obtained in the third trimester of pregnancy. The V gene is TRBV5-1, the J gene TRBJ2-7; 7 bases fit TRBD1. The receptor's source is a female donor with multiple sclerosis, enrolled in a pregnancy study. The CDR3 DNA reads as TGCGCCAGCAGCTTGACAGGGGCCTACGAGCAGTACTTC. It translates to CASSLTGAYEQYF.